These T cell receptor beta chains were read from a single sample in a study of blood T cell repertoires in COVID-19. This table comes from immunoSEQ multiplex PCR, and its TCRdb copy is limited to in-frame clones, with some not included. Seen here are 250,000 to 300,000 clones, approximately 90% observed once, and the top ten hold about 4%. What was sequenced was peripheral blood. Receptors were obtained from a middle-aged woman with acute or convalescent COVID-19. The CDR3 runs from the conserved cysteine through the conserved F or W. The D gene is left open where the match is weak. A row's size may be missing; if present it is once, few, many or a size class.

cdr3_nt cdr3_aa d_call j_call v_call clone_size
TGTGCCAGCAGCTTGGGGGCCACCATATACACCGGGGAGCTGTTTTTT CASSLGATIYTGELFF NA TRBJ2-2 TRBV5-6 NA
TGCGCCAGCAGTCAATCGGTAGTAGCGGCTGAAGGAAACACCATATATTTT CASSQSVVAAEGNTIYF NA TRBJ1-3 TRBV23-1 few
TGTGCCAGCAGCGTATTTGGGGGGGGTGTCCCAGAGACCCAGTACTTC CASSVFGGGVPETQYF TRBD2 TRBJ2-5 TRBV9 NA
TGTGCCAGCAGTTACTTGACAGGGGGGGAGACCCAGTACTTC CASSYLTGGETQYF TRBD1 TRBJ2-5 TRBV6-2/TRBV6-3 NA
TGTGCCAGCAGCCAAGTGGAAAGCGTACGGTCCGGGGAGCTGTTTTTT CASSQVESVRSGELFF NA TRBJ2-2 TRBV3-1/TRBV3-2 NA
TGTGCCAGCAGTGTAGGGGGCTTTGGAAACACCATATATTTT CASSVGGFGNTIYF TRBD1 TRBJ1-3 TRBV2 NA
TGTGCCAGCAGTGAAGACAGGTTAAGGATTCAGCCCCAGCATTTT CASSEDRLRIQPQHF NA TRBJ1-5 TRBV2 NA
TGTGCCTTGACAGAGTATAGCAATCAGCCCCAGCATTTT CALTEYSNQPQHF NA TRBJ1-5 TRBV30 NA
TGCGCCAGCAGCTCCCGACCCGGGGGAGGTGAGACCCAGTACTTC CASSSRPGGGETQYF NA TRBJ2-5 TRBV5-1 NA
TGTGCCAGCTCACCGGTACAGGGGACAGGGAACATTCAGTACTTC CASSPVQGTGNIQYF TRBD1 TRBJ2-4 TRBV18 NA
TGTGCCAGCAGCGGCGGGGGTCGAGGCTATGGCTACACCTTC CASSGGGRGYGYTF NA TRBJ1-2 TRBV13 NA
TGTGCCAGCAGCTTTTACAGTGACGACTATGGCTACACCTTC CASSFYSDDYGYTF NA TRBJ1-2 TRBV11-2 once
TGTGCCAGCAGCCCCCCCGGGACAACCCTGGAGGCCCTCCACTTT CASSPPGTTLEALHF NA TRBJ1-6 TRBV7-9 NA
TGTGCCAGCAGCCCCCGGGTTGCGAACACCGGGGAGCTGTTTTTT CASSPRVANTGELFF NA TRBJ2-2 TRBV5-8 NA
TGTGCCAGTAGTGCCGGACAGAGGGCTGGAGGCTACACCTTC CASSAGQRAGGYTF NA TRBJ1-2 TRBV19 NA
TGTGCCAGCAGCAGCACCGGGACTAGCGGGGGGGTCGATACGCAGTATTTT CASSSTGTSGGVDTQYF TRBD2 TRBJ2-3 TRBV5-6 NA
TGTGCCAGCAGCCCGGGGACAAACCAAGAGACCCAGTACTTC CASSPGTNQETQYF NA TRBJ2-5 TRBV5-8 few
TGTGCCAGCTCACCGACCGGGACAGGGGGAATAAGCTCCTATAATTCACCCCTCCACTTT CASSPTGTGGISSYNSPLHF TRBD1 TRBJ1-6 TRBV18 NA
TGCAGCGTCACTCCGGGACTAGCGGCCCAAGAGACCCAGTACTTC CSVTPGLAAQETQYF TRBD2 TRBJ2-5 TRBV29-1 NA
TGTGCCTGGAGTGTACGTCGGAGGGTCTGGAGTCGCGGCTACACCTTC CAWSVRRRVWSRGYTF NA TRBJ1-2 TRBV30 NA
TGTGCCACCAGTGGAGACAGTACCACTGAAGCTTTCTTT CATSGDSTTEAFF NA TRBJ1-1 TRBV24-1 NA
TGCGCCAGCAGCCAAGAAAAAGGGGATCTAACTGGGCGCACCTTC CASSQEKGDLTGRTF NA TRBJ1-2 TRBV4-1 NA
TGTGCCAGCACCGGGGGAACGGCTAGCACAGATACGCAGTATTTT CASTGGTASTDTQYF NA TRBJ2-3 TRBV25-1 NA
TGTGCCAGCAGCAGCCGGGGACAGTCCACCGGGGAGCTGTTTTTT CASSSRGQSTGELFF TRBD1 TRBJ2-2 TRBV2 few
TGTGCCAGCAGTTACTATGGGCAGGGTGGCCAGCCCCAGCATTTT CASSYYGQGGQPQHF NA TRBJ1-5 TRBV6-5 NA
TGCGCCAGCAGCCAAGGGACAGCAATTTCTGGGGCCAACGTCCTGACTTTC CASSQGTAISGANVLTF NA TRBJ2-6 TRBV4-1 NA
TGTGCCAGCAGCACCCGAGGGGGGGATTATGAAAAACTGTTTTTT CASSTRGGDYEKLFF NA TRBJ1-4 TRBV9 NA
TGTGCCACGGAGGGCCCGACCCCTGAAGCTTTCTTT CATEGPTPEAFF NA TRBJ1-1 TRBV11-2 NA